A single sample gave rise to the 21 T cell receptor beta chains below, sequenced in a study of CD8 T cells in Susac syndrome. RNA was extracted with the RNeasy kit, and a quantity of 0.5 to 1 ug was reverse transcribed using random hexamers. TCRdb re-called the immunoSEQ multiplex PCR reads with MiXCR, one entry per CDR3 protein. The profile shows 300,000 to 350,000 distinct CDR3 sequences, about 91% of them singletons. Sequenced sample: CD4+ T cells from PBMCs. These receptors originate from a human donor with multiple sclerosis.

This clonotype has just one count. The V call is TRBV29-1, the J call TRBJ2-3, with 11 bases aligning to TRBD2. The CDR3 spans 15 residues. Germline CDR1 SQVTM, CDR2 ANQGSEA. Trimming removed 7 bases from V and 4 bases from J; junction bases left unmatched: 10. The CDR3 is CSAGLSGGVADTQYF. CDR3 coding DNA: TGCAGCGCCGGACTTAGCGGGGGGGTGGCAGATACGCAGTATTTT.

The chain recombines TRBV4-3 with TRBJ2-3; possible D gene TRBD2, 5 bases. The CDR3 runs to 15 residues. Germline V CDR1 and CDR2: LGHNA, YSLEER. V lost 0 bases and J lost 1, with 8 bases in between. The CDR3, as DNA: TGCGCCAGCAGCCAAGATAAGGGAGGCACAGATACGCAGTATTTT. Translation gives CASSQDKGGTDTQYF.

This chain connects TRBV12-3 or TRBV12-4 to TRBJ1-1; D is undetermined. The V end was cut by 7 bases, the J end by 1 base, with 19 bases between. The CDR3 covers 16 residues. The CDR3 loop is CASTPSPPERNTEAFF. The CDR3 DNA is TGTGCCAGCACTCCTAGCCCCCCAGAGCGGAACACTGAAGCTTTCTTT.

The chain combines TRBV11-2 with TRBJ2-3; 11 nucleotides line up with TRBD2. This CDR3 has 15 residues. Looked up from germline, CDR1 is SGHAT and CDR2 is FQNNGV. V trimming: 3 bases; J trimming: 3 bases; junction bases outside the gene matches: 2. CDR3 loop: CASSFIAGGTDTQYF. In DNA form, the CDR3 reads TGTGCCAGCAGCTTCATAGCGGGGGGGACAGATACGCAGTATTTT.

The chain combines TRBV20-1 with TRBJ1-5; D unclear. V was cut by 4 bases and J by 3 bases, with 10 bases left in between. Germline V gene sequence: CDR1 DFQATT, CDR2 SNEGSKA (reference sequence). The CDR3 length is 13 residues. The CDR3 DNA reads as TGCAGTGCTACGGTGCAGGTCAATCAGCCCCAGCATTTT. Translated: CSATVQVNQPQHF.

The chain joins TRBV2 to TRBJ1-1; a possible D gene is TRBD1 (5 bases). This CDR3 spans 14 amino acids. V dropped 7 bases and J dropped 7 bases, with 19 bases sitting between them. CDR1 SNHLY and CDR2 FYNNEI come from the germline V gene. CDR3 region: CASTRGRGRDEAFF. CDR3 nucleotides: TGTGCCAGCACCCGAGGGCGGGGACGGGATGAAGCTTTCTTT.

This clonotype was counted once. This chain links TRBV19 with TRBJ2-1; 9 nucleotides match TRBD1. The CDR3 contains 14 residues. CDR1 and CDR2 (germline): LNHDA, SQIVND (reference sequence). The junction had 8 bases not matched to a gene; V was cut back by 5 bases and J by 9 bases. CDR3 loop: CASSPGTGPSEQFF. In DNA form, the CDR3 reads TGTGCCAGTAGTCCCGGGACAGGGCCTAGTGAGCAGTTCTTC. The whole variable domain, remainder taken from reference TRBV19 and TRBJ2-1, is DGGITQSPKYLFRKEGQNVTLSCEQNLNHDAMYWYRQDPGQGLRLIYYSQIVNDFQKGDIAEGYSVSREKKESFPLTVTSAQKNPTAFYLCASSPGTGPSEQFFGPGTRLTVL.

CDR3 protein: CASSQSPDRVGQPQHF. In nucleotides, the CDR3 is TGCGCCAGCAGCCAAAGCCCGGACAGGGTGGGTCAGCCCCAGCATTTT. The chain combines TRBV4-1 with TRBJ1-5; 8 bases fit TRBD1. The V gene's germline CDR1 is MGHRA and CDR2 YSYEKL. Trimming cost V 2 bases and J 6 bases; bases outside gene matches: 9. CDR3 length: 16 residues.

This clonotype appeared a single time. The J gene is TRBJ2-7, the V gene TRBV11-1, with 8 bases identical to TRBD2. The CDR3 consists of 20 residues. Germline loops: CDR1 SGHAT, CDR2 FQDESV (reference sequence). V lost 4 bases and J lost 6; bases outside the gene matches: 26. In nucleotides, the CDR3 is TGTGCCAGCAGCTCAACCGGCAGCGGGAGAAGGTATAGTTATGGAGGCGAGCAGTACTTC. It codes for CASSSTGSGRRYSYGGEQYF.

The rearrangement uses TRBV30 and TRBJ2-1; D remains ambiguous. Germline CDR1 is GTSNPN and CDR2 is SVGIG (reference sequence). This CDR3 is 12 amino acids long. V lost 4 bases and J lost 13, with 17 bases in between. In DNA form, the CDR3 reads TGTGCCTGGAACCCAGCCGAGCTCTCACAGTTCTTC. It translates to CAWNPAELSQFF.

This clonotype was observed a handful of times. The chain has TRBV6-5 and TRBJ2-2; 8 nucleotides agree with TRBD2. V was clipped by 4 bases and J by 6 bases; unmatched bases: 4. CDR3 length equals 14 residues. Germline V gene data show CDR1 as MNHEY and CDR2 as SVGAGI. The CDR3 coding sequence is TGTGCCAGCAGTTCCCACGGGAGGGCCGGGGAGCTGTTTTTT. It translates to CASSSHGRAGELFF.

The chain has TRBV4-1 and TRBJ2-1; 10 bases fit TRBD2. V dropped 4 bases and J dropped 7; count of bases not matched to a gene: 4. From germline, CDR1 is MGHRA and CDR2 YSYEKL. The CDR3 totals 14 residues. The CDR3 is CASSPSGSRNEQFF. As DNA, the CDR3 is TGCGCCAGCAGCCCTAGCGGGAGCAGGAATGAGCAGTTCTTC.

This chain links TRBV6-2 or TRBV6-3 with TRBJ2-1; D unclear. Trimming took off 4 bases at V and 6 bases at J, with 4 bases between the two ends. The germline V gene has CDR1 MNHEY and CDR2 SVGEGT. This CDR3 is 11 amino acids long. CDR3 DNA sequence: TGTGCCAGCAGTTTCCTCAATGAGCAGTTCTTC. Protein sequence: CASSFLNEQFF.

The rearrangement links TRBV7-9 to TRBJ2-6; D is undetermined. The CDR3 runs to 15 residues. Germline values: CDR1 SEHNR, CDR2 FQNEAQ (reference sequence). V lost 5 bases and J lost 2, with 10 bases in between. CDR3 sequence reads: CASSPLAAGANVLTF. CDR3 nucleotides: TGTGCCAGCAGCCCGTTGGCCGCTGGGGCCAACGTCCTGACTTTC.

The chain joins TRBV15 to TRBJ1-2; TRBD1 agrees at 8 bases. V was pared by 5 bases and J by 8 bases, with 13 bases of the junction left unmatched. Germline V lookup: CDR1 LNHNV, CDR2 YYDKDF (reference sequence). The CDR3 sequence is 15 residues long. The CDR3 coding sequence is TGTGCCACCAGCGGCCGGACAGGGTGGGATGAGGGCTACACCTTC. Its protein product is CATSGRTGWDEGYTF.

For the CDR3, the DNA is TGTGCCAGCAGCCCACCGGACAGGGCAGGCTACGAGCAGTACTTC. Amino acids: CASSPPDRAGYEQYF. The chain carries TRBV21-1 and TRBJ2-7; the table's D call, TRBD1, has no DNA check behind it. TRBV21-1 is termed a pseudogene. This CDR3 region has 15 residues.

The J gene is TRBJ1-1, the V gene TRBV3-1, with unresolved D. The germline gives CDR1 LGHDT, CDR2 YNNKEL (reference sequence). CDR3 length equals 15 residues. V was trimmed by 0 bases and J by 3 bases, leaving 11 bases between them. CDR3 in amino acids: CASSQDLQRHTEAFF. As DNA, the CDR3 is TGTGCCAGCAGCCAAGATCTTCAACGGCACACTGAAGCTTTCTTT. Full variable domain (remainder filled in from reference TRBV3-1 and TRBJ1-1): DTAVSQTPKYLVTQMGNDKSIKCEQNLGHDTMYWYKQDSKKFLKIMFSYNNKELIINETVPNRFSPKSPDKAHLNLHINSLELGDSAVYFCASSQDLQRHTEAFFGQGTRLTVV.

The chain uses TRBV12-3 or TRBV12-4 and TRBJ1-5, with TRBD1 as a possible D gene (5 bases). The CDR3 contains 15 residues. V gave up 3 bases and J gave up 5 bases, with 14 bases separating them. The CDR3 region has the DNA TGTGCCAGCAGTTTCGGGGACGGAAGCTATCAGCCCCAGCATTTT. Protein: CASSFGDGSYQPQHF.

V gene TRBV2 combines with J gene TRBJ2-7; 8 nucleotides align to TRBD2. CDR3 size: 14 residues. V lost 6 bases to trimming and J lost 5 bases; unmatched junction nucleotides: 9. The germline V gene encodes CDR1 SNHLY and CDR2 FYNNEI. This CDR3 is CASRAGGQRNEQYF. CDR3 DNA sequence: TGTGCCAGCAGGGCGGGGGGCCAGCGGAACGAGCAGTACTTC.

The rearrangement links TRBV20-1 to TRBJ2-7, with TRBD1 as a possible D gene (6 bases). CDR3 length: 13 residues. Trimming took off 6 bases at V and 3 bases at J, with 15 bases between the two ends. Germline assignment: CDR1 DFQATT and CDR2 SNEGSKA (reference sequence). The CDR3 sequence is CSAEGVGVYEQYF. In DNA, the CDR3 is TGCAGTGCCGAGGGGGTCGGCGTCTACGAGCAGTACTTC.

This rearrangement joins TRBV7-2 to TRBJ1-2; TRBD1 matches at 7 bases. This CDR3 region has 15 residues. CDR1 is SGHTA, CDR2 FQGNSA, per germline. The J segment lost 4 bases and the V segment lost 5 bases, leaving 10 bases of the junction unmatched. The CDR3 DNA sequence: TGTGCCAGCAGCGTGGCCGCAAACAGGGGCTATGGCTACACCTTC. Protein sequence: CASSVAANRGYGYTF.